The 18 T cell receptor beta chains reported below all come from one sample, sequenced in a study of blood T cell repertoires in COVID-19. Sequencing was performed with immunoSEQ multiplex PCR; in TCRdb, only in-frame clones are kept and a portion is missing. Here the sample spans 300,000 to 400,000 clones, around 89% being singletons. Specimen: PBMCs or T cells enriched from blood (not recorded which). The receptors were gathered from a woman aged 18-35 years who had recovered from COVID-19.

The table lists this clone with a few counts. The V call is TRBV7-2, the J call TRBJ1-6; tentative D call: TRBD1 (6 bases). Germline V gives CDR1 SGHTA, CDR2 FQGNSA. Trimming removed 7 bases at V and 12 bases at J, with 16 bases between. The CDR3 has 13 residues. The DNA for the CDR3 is TGTGCCAGCACTATCACGGGGGGCCAACCCCTCCACTTT. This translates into CASTITGGQPLHF.

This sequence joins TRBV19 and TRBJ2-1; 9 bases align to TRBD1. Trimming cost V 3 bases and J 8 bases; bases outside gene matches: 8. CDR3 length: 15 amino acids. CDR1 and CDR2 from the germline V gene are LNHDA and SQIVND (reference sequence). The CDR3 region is CASSIWTGDFDEQFF. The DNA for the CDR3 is TGTGCCAGTAGTATCTGGACAGGGGATTTCGATGAGCAGTTCTTC.

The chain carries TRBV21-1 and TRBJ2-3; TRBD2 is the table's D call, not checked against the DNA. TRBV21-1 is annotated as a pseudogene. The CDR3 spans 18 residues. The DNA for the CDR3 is TGTGCCAGGACGGAGGGGCGTCCGGTGAAAACTAGCACAGATACGCAGTATTTT. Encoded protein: CARTEGRPVKTSTDTQYF.

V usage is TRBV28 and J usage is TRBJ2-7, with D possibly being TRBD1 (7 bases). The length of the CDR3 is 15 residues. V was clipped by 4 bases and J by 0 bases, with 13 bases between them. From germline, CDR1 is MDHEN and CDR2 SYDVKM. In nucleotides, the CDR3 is TGTGCCAGCAGTTCCCCAGGGGGGATCTCCTACGAGCAGTACTTC. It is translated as CASSSPGGISYEQYF. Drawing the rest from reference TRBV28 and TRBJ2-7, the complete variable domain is DVKVTQSSRYLVKRTGEKVFLECVQDMDHENMFWYRQDPGLGLRLIYFSYDVKMKEKGDIPEGYSVSREKKERFSLILESASTNQTSMYLCASSSPGGISYEQYFGPGTRLTVT.

In DNA form, the CDR3 reads TGCGCCAGCAGCCAAGTGTACAGCGGGGGGACGAGAGAGACCCAGTACTTC. This gives the protein CASSQVYSGGTRETQYF. The gene calls are TRBV4-1 and TRBJ2-5; 9 bases agree with TRBD2. In germline, CDR1 is MGHRA, CDR2 YSYEKL. Trimming removed 1 base from V and 4 bases from J; junction bases left unmatched: 10. This CDR3 is 17 amino acids long.

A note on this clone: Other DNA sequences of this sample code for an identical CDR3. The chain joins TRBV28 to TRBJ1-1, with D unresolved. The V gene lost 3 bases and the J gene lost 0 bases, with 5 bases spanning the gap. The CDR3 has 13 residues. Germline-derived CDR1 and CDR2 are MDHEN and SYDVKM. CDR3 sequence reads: CASSLELNTEAFF. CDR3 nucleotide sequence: TGTGCCAGCAGTTTGGAGTTGAACACTGAAGCTTTCTTT.

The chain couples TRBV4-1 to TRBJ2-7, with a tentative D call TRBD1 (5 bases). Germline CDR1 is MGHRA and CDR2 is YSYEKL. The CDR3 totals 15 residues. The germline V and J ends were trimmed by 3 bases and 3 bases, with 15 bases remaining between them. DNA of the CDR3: TGCGCCAGCAGCCAGACAGAGGCTGCGGACTACGAGCAGTACTTC. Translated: CASSQTEAADYEQYF.

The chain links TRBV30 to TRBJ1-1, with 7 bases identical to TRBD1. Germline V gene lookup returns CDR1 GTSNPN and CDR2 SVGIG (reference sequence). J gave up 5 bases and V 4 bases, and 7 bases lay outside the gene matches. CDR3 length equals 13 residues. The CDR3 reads CAWTPGGLTEAFF. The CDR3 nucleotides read TGTGCCTGGACTCCAGGGGGTTTGACTGAAGCTTTCTTT.

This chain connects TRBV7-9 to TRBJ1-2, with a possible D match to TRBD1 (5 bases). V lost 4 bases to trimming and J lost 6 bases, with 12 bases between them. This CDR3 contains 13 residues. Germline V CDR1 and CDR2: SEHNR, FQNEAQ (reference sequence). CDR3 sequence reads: CASSSGPGDGYTF. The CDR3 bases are TGTGCCAGCAGCTCCGGACCGGGGGATGGCTACACCTTC.

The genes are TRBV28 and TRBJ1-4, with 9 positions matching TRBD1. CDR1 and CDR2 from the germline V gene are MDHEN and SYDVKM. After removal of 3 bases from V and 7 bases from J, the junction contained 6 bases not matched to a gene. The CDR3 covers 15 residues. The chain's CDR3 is CASSLAMDRGEKLFF. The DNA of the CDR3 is TGTGCCAGCAGTTTGGCAATGGACAGGGGTGAAAAACTGTTTTTT.

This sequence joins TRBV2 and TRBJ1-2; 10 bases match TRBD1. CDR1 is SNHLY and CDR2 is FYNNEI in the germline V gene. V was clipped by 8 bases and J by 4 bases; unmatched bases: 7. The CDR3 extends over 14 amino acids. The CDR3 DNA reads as TGTGCCAGCGGAAGGGACAGGGGCCTCTATGGCTACACCTTC. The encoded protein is CASGRDRGLYGYTF.

The CDR3 here is CAWEQPGLLNQPQHF. CDR3 DNA sequence: TGTGCCTGGGAACAACCGGGACTGCTCAATCAGCCCCAGCATTTT. This chain joins TRBV30 and TRBJ1-5; tentative D call: TRBD1 (5 bases). Germline assignment: CDR1 GTSNPN and CDR2 SVGIG (reference sequence). The V gene lost 5 bases and the J gene lost 3 bases, with 17 bases spanning the gap. The CDR3 runs 15 residues.

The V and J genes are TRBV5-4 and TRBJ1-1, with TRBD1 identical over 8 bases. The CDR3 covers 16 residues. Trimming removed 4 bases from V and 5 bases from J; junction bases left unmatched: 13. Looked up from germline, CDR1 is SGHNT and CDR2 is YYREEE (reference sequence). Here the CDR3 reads CASSTFGQGRSTEAFF. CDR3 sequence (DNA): TGTGCCAGCAGCACATTCGGACAGGGAAGATCTACTGAAGCTTTCTTT.

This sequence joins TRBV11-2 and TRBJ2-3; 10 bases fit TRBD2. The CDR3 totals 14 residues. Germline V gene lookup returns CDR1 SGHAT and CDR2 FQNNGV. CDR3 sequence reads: CAVELAGRPDTQYF. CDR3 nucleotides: TGTGCGGTGGAACTAGCGGGGCGGCCGGATACGCAGTATTTT.

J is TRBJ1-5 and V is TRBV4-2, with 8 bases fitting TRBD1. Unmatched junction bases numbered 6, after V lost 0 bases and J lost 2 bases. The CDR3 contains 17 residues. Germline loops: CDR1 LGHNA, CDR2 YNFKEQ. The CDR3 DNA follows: TGTGCCAGCAGCCAAGAAGGGATGGACAGGGGCAATCAGCCCCAGCATTTT. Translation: CASSQEGMDRGNQPQHF.

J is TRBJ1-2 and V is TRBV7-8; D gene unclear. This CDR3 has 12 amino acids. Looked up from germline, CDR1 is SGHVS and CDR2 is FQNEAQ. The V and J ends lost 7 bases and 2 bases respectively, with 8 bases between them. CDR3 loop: CASTYENYGYTF. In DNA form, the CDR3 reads TGTGCCAGCACGTACGAGAACTATGGCTACACCTTC.

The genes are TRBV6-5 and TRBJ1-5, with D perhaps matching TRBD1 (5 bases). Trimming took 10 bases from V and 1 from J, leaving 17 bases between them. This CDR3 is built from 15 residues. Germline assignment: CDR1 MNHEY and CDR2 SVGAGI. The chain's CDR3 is CATQSQGASNQPQHF. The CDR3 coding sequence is TGTGCCACTCAGAGTCAGGGTGCCAGCAATCAGCCCCAGCATTTT.

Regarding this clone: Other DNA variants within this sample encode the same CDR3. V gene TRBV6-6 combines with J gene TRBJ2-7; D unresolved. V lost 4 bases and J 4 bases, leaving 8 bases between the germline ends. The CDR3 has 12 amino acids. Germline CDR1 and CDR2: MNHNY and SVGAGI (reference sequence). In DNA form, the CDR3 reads TGTGCCAGCAGTTCCGCAGGATACGAGCAGTACTTC. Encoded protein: CASSSAGYEQYF.